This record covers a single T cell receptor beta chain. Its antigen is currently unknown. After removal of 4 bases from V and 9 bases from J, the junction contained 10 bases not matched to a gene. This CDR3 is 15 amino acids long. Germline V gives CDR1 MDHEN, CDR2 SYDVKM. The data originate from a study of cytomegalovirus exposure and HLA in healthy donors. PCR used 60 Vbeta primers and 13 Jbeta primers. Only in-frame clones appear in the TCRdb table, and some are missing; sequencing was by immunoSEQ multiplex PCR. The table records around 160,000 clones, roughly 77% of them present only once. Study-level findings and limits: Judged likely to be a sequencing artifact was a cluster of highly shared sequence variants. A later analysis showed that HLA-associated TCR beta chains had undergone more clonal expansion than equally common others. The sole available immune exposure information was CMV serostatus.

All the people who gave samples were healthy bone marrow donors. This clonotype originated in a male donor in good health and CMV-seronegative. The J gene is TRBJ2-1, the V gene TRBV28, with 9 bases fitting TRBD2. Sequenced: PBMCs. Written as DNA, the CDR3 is TGTGCCAGCAGTTCCTCGGCGGGAGGGCCGGTTGAGCAGTTCTTC. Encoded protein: CASSSSAGGPVEQFF.